The source of this TCR beta chain is a study of lymphopenia after photon versus proton radiotherapy. Notes on the study in general: Oligoclonal CD8+ Temra expansion after nadir drove photon patients' diversity drop.

The V end was cut by 6 bases, the J end by 0 bases, with 11 bases between. Germline CDR1 is MNHNY and CDR2 is SVGAGI (reference sequence). This CDR3 comprises 14 residues. Only in-frame clones appear in the TCRdb table, and some are missing; sequencing was by immunoSEQ multiplex PCR. Of roughly 61,000 clones in the sample, 75% to 90% were seen once. Concerning this clone: No antigen is known for it.

The material was peripheral blood, obtained from a patient treated with proton-based radiotherapy. The source is a man older than 75 with esophageal cancer. The genes are TRBV6-6 and TRBJ1-2; TRBD1 is a possible D gene (6 bases). The CDR3 spells CASSQGSPNYGYTF. The DNA for the CDR3 is TGTGCCAGCAGCCAGGGGAGCCCTAACTATGGCTACACCTTC.